A selection of T cell receptor beta chains follows, all from one sample in a study of blood T cells in healthy people across ages. Each CDR3 protein is one row after TCRdb ran MiXCR on the 5' RACE reads. The profile shows roughly 1,700,000 distinct CDR3 sequences, 28% of them singletons. Sample: blood. These receptors originate from a woman in her thirties in good health. CDR3s include the opening cysteine and the closing phenylalanine or tryptophan. The order of the fields is clone size, D gene, V gene, J gene, CDR3 DNA, CDR3 protein. D genes are given only for firm matches. Expanded clones get a size class; other rows say once, few or many, or leave the size out.

>-|-|TRBV7-2|TRBJ2-1
TGTGCCAGCAGCCCCCTTTTTCCCGGGGCCGTGACAAATGAGCAGTTCTTC
CASSPLFPGAVTNEQFF
>few|TRBD1|TRBV7-9|TRBJ1-2
TGTGCCAGCAGCCTGACAGGGGATTGGGATGGCTACACCTTC
CASSLTGDWDGYTF
>-|-|TRBV7-9|TRBJ2-1
TGTGCCAGCAGCTTAAAGGCTGGTGGGGGCAATGAGCAGTTCTTC
CASSLKAGGGNEQFF
>-|TRBD2|TRBV7-2|TRBJ2-7
TGTGCCAGCAGCTTAAGGACTAGCGGGAATTGCGAGCAGTACTTC
CASSLRTSGNCEQYF
>-|TRBD2|TRBV4-3|TRBJ2-1
TGCGCCAGCCAATCTTCTTCCGTTAGGAGCGGGAGCCCCTTGAATGAGCAGTTCTTC
CASQSSSVRSGSPLNEQFF
>many|TRBD1|TRBV12-5|TRBJ2-3
TGTGCTAGTGGCCCGTCCGGGACAGCCAAGGCGTATTTT
CASGPSGTAKAYF
>-|TRBD1|TRBV12-3/TRBV12-4|TRBJ2-7
TGTGCCAGCAGTAAGGGACAGGGGAATTTGCCCTACGAGCAGTACTTC
CASSKGQGNLPYEQYF
>many|-|TRBV7-9|TRBJ1-2
TGTGCCAGCAGCTCCCCCGATAATCTCTCCCCTACCTATGGCTACACCTTC
CASSSPDNLSPTYGYTF
>many|TRBD2|TRBV2|TRBJ2-1
TGTGCCAGCAGGGAGCGGGAGACTTACAATGAGCAGTTCTTC
CASRERETYNEQFF
>many|TRBD1|TRBV5-1|TRBJ2-7
TGCGCCAGCAGCTTATCGGGGACAGGGTTATACGAGCAGTACTTC
CASSLSGTGLYEQYF
>-|-|TRBV20-1|TRBJ2-3
TGCAGTGCTGGGCAAAGAGAGGCAGATACGCAGTATTTT
CSAGQREADTQYF
>-|TRBD1|TRBV12-3/TRBV12-4|TRBJ2-1
TGTACCAGCAGTCCAGACAGGGGGCGCATGGGGAATGGGCAGTTCTTC
CTSSPDRGRMGNGQFF
>-|TRBD1|TRBV10-3|TRBJ2-1
TGTGCCATCAGTAAGGACCGGGACAGGGGATTCTTC
CAISKDRDRGFF
>few|TRBD1|TRBV4-3|TRBJ2-7
TGCGCCAGCAGCCAAGATCCGGGACAGGGGGCTAGCGAGCAGTACTTC
CASSQDPGQGASEQYF
>-|-|TRBV11-2|TRBJ1-5
TGTGCCAGCAGCCCAGCTTACGGTTATAGCAATCAGCCCCAGCATTTT
CASSPAYGYSNQPQHF
>-|TRBD1|TRBV4-1|TRBJ2-1
TGCGCCAGCAGCCATCCCGGCCTGGACAGGTACAATGAGCAGTTCTTC
CASSHPGLDRYNEQFF
>-|-|TRBV12-3/TRBV12-4|TRBJ2-4
TGTGCCAGCAAATACAGGGCGTCGGGGCAGTACTTC
CASKYRASGQYF
>few|-|TRBV7-2|TRBJ2-1
TGTGCCAGCAGCTTGACTAGGAGCTCCTACAACGAGCAGTTCTTC
CASSLTRSSYNEQFF
>-|-|TRBV6-1|TRBJ1-6
TGTGCCAGCAGTGAACAGGCTATAGGTTCACCCCTCCACTTT
CASSEQAIGSPLHF
>-|TRBD1|TRBV20-1|TRBJ2-5
TGCAGTGCTGGGGGTAGGGGGCGGCAAGAGACCCAGTACTTC
CSAGGRGRQETQYF
>-|TRBD2|TRBV7-9|TRBJ2-1
TGTGCCAGCAGCCCCGGGACTAGCGGGAGAATGAGGCATGAGCAGTTCTTC
CASSPGTSGRMRHEQFF
>-|TRBD1|TRBV5-5|TRBJ2-6
TGTGCCAGCAGCTTGTGGACAGGGGGAATTGGGGCCAACGTCCTGACTTTC
CASSLWTGGIGANVLTF
>few|-|TRBV15|TRBJ2-1
TGTGCCACCAGTCGGGACGCCCTGGGCCTTTACAATGAGCAGTTCTTC
CATSRDALGLYNEQFF
>-|-|TRBV4-3|TRBJ1-2
TGCGCCAGCAGCCAAGAGGGGAACACGTATGGCTACACCTTC
CASSQEGNTYGYTF
>-|TRBD2|TRBV2|TRBJ2-3
TGTGCCAGCGATTTCGGGGCGGGGGGCTCCACAGATACGCAGTATTTT
CASDFGAGGSTDTQYF
>-|-|TRBV24-1|TRBJ1-2
TGTGCCACCAGTGATTTAAAATCAGCCAACCTCGCCTTTCGCTATGGCTACACCTTC
CATSDLKSANLAFRYGYTF
>once|TRBD1|TRBV5-5|TRBJ1-1
TGTGCCAGCAGCTTCATGACAGGGGGCGCTCCTGAAGCTTTCTTT
CASSFMTGGAPEAFF
>-|-|TRBV29-1|TRBJ2-5
TGCAGCGTTGATTTAGGTCTCGGGGAGACCCAGTACTTC
CSVDLGLGETQYF
>few|-|TRBV15|TRBJ1-1
TGTGCCACCAGCAGGGCCCGGGGGACGTGGAACACTGAAGCTTTCTTT
CATSRARGTWNTEAFF
>-|-|TRBV15|TRBJ2-5
TGTGCCACCAGCAGGATGGCCTCGACAGACTTGCAAGAGACCCAGTACTTC
CATSRMASTDLQETQYF
>many|-|TRBV12-3/TRBV12-4|TRBJ2-1
TGTGCCAGCATTGGTGGGGGCTCCTACAATGAGCAGTTCTTC
CASIGGGSYNEQFF
>many|-|TRBV2|TRBJ2-5
TGTGCCAGCAGTGAAGGACTAGGACGGCAGACCCAGTACTTC
CASSEGLGRQTQYF
>few|-|TRBV27|TRBJ2-5
TGTGCCAGCAGTCGCCGACAGGTGCTCGGGGGGACCCAGTACTTC
CASSRRQVLGGTQYF
>-|-|TRBV20-1|TRBJ2-7
TGCAGTGCTTACACGTTTGCCTCCTACGAGCAGTACTTC
CSAYTFASYEQYF
>-|-|TRBV12-5|TRBJ2-7
TGTGTTACCTCCGTACAAACCCCCTACGAGCAGTACTTC
CVTSVQTPYEQYF
>few|TRBD2|TRBV7-8|TRBJ2-5
TGTGCCAGCACCGAACTAGCGGCAAAGGACGGGACCCAGTACTTC
CASTELAAKDGTQYF
>-|-|TRBV20-1|TRBJ2-2
TGCAGTGCTAGTCGTGTTAGCGCCGGGGAGCTGTTTTTT
CSASRVSAGELFF
>-|TRBD2|TRBV5-1|TRBJ2-2
TGCGCCAGCAGCTTGGGGCTAGCGGGAGCGAACGGGGAGCTGTTTTTT
CASSLGLAGANGELFF
>-|-|TRBV20-1|TRBJ1-1
TGCAGTGCTAGTGGGGTCGGCGTGAACACTGAAGCTTTCTTT
CSASGVGVNTEAFF
>many|TRBD1|TRBV10-3|TRBJ2-5
TGTGCCATCAGTGCAGGGGGCGGAGAGACCCAGTACTTC
CAISAGGGETQYF
>-|TRBD2|TRBV5-6|TRBJ2-5
TGTGCCAGCAGCTGGAACCCGCTAGCGGCCAATGAGCAGTACTTC
CASSWNPLAANEQYF
>few|TRBD1|TRBV29-1|TRBJ2-3
TGCAGCGCGGACAGGTGGGAGACAGATACGCAGTATTTT
CSADRWETDTQYF
>few|-|TRBV5-1|TRBJ1-4
TGCACCAGCAGCTTGCGTTCGGGTCGTAATGAAAAACTGTTTTTT
CTSSLRSGRNEKLFF
>many|TRBD1|TRBV5-1|TRBJ1-5
TGCGCCAGCAGCGCCGGGACAGGGAGTAGCAATCAGCCCCAGCATTTT
CASSAGTGSSNQPQHF
>many|-|TRBV5-5|TRBJ2-5
TGTGCCAGCAGCTTGGCTATTACGGTGACCCAGTACTTC
CASSLAITVTQYF
>-|TRBD2|TRBV7-9|TRBJ2-1
TGTGCCAGCAGCTTAGCTCGGCTAGCGGGAGGTGAGCAGTTCTTC
CASSLARLAGGEQFF
>-|-|TRBV27|TRBJ1-2
TGTGCCAGCGGGCGGGACATCTCAGCTAACTATGGCTACACCTTC
CASGRDISANYGYTF
>few|-|TRBV6-2/TRBV6-3|TRBJ2-1
TGTGCCAGCAGTTACTCGCCAGGGGAGACCTACAATGAGCAGTTCTTC
CASSYSPGETYNEQFF
>-|-|TRBV25-1|TRBJ2-5
TGTGCCAGCAGTCCTAAGGGGAGTGGAGAGACCCAGTACTTC
CASSPKGSGETQYF
>once|TRBD2|TRBV14|TRBJ2-1
TGTGCCAGCAGCTCCGGGGCTAGCGGGAACAATGAGCAGTTCTTC
CASSSGASGNNEQFF
>-|-|TRBV7-6|TRBJ2-7
TGTGCTGGCAGCCCTCCTGCAACCTACGAGCAGTACTTC
CAGSPPATYEQYF
>few|-|TRBV12-3/TRBV12-4|TRBJ2-1
TGTGCCAGCAGTTTAGCCGGGCTAGAGTCGCGCAATGAGCAGTTCTTC
CASSLAGLESRNEQFF
>many|-|TRBV15|TRBJ2-7
TGTGCCACCAGCAAAACTCCGGGACAACCTGTCTCCTACGAGCAGTACTTC
CATSKTPGQPVSYEQYF